Here is one T cell receptor (beta chain) with its context. Per the study methods: By means of reference gene primer amplification, nucleated cell counts were estimated. Clones were read by immunoSEQ multiplex PCR, and TCRdb kept only the in-frame ones, dropping some. D and trimming were read from the DNA, whereas the V and J calls and clone size are those reported in that table. The sample consists of 15,000 to 20,000 clones, roughly 87% of them appearing once. Germline CDR1 reads MNHEY; CDR2 reads SMNVEV (reference sequence). V was cut by 4 bases and J by 0 bases, with 4 bases left in between. This CDR3 spans 14 amino acids. The data were taken from a study of blood T cell repertoires in COVID-19. The overall study: Nucleic acid was either cDNA or gDNA, and it came from T cells, B-cell-depleted T cells, or PBMCs.

Sequencing input: peripheral blood. The sequence was obtained from a man aged 55 to 70 with active COVID-19. This chain connects TRBV27 to TRBJ2-6; D call uncertain. CDR3 amino acids: CASSSSSGANVLTF. The CDR3 bases are TGTGCCAGCAGTTCCAGCTCTGGGGCCAACGTCCTGACTTTC.